This T cell receptor beta chain originates from a study of T cell responses to AZD1222 COVID-19 vaccine. As to this clone: What it binds is unknown.

The repertoire was sequenced with immunoSEQ multiplex PCR; TCRdb's copy has only in-frame clones and lacks some. The repertoire holds 26,000 or so clones, with about 90% as singletons. The CDR3 is made up of 16 amino acids. V shed 5 bases and J 8 bases; nucleotides not matched to a gene: 10. Germline V gene data show CDR1 as SEHNR and CDR2 as FQNEAQ (reference sequence). Some second doses came at about 4 weeks and others at about 12 weeks; these were pooled. Study-level findings and limits: Donors in the cohort were predominantly white British and more often female, and clonal diversity was possibly underestimated.

The material sequenced was peripheral blood, taken 28 days after the second AZD1222 dose. The V call is TRBV7-9, the J call TRBJ1-6; 9 bases map to TRBD1. This TCR came from an adult who received the AZD1222 COVID-19 vaccine. CDR3 sequence (DNA): TGTGCCAGCAGCCAGGGACAGGGCTATTGGGATTCACCCCTCCACTTT. This codes for CASSQGQGYWDSPLHF.